The 5 T cell receptor beta chains listed next were all sequenced from one sample in a study of T-cell reconstitution after alpha-beta-depleted transplantation in children. Preparation of the TCRbeta library used unique molecular identifiers. MiXCR, applied by TCRdb to the PCR reads, yields one record per CDR3 protein. Here the sample spans 700,000 to 950,000 distinct CDR3 sequences, approximately 15% being singletons. Sequenced here: PBMCs, mostly from graft donor cells, sampled 360 days after TCRalphabeta/CD19-depleted stem cell transplant. The receptor source for this set is a male patient under 18 who had a stem cell transplant for acute lymphoblastic leukemia, so the T cells may come from the graft donor.

This clonotype has at least ten counts. J is TRBJ2-3 and V is TRBV3-1; the D is unclear. Trimming removed 4 bases at V and 6 bases at J, with 11 bases between. CDR3 length equals 13 residues. Germline CDR1 is LGHDT and CDR2 is YNNKEL (reference sequence). CDR3 region: CASSPTVGDTQYF. The CDR3 DNA sequence: TGTGCCAGCAGCCCGACCGTCGGTGATACGCAGTATTTT.

The chain recombines TRBV20-1 with TRBJ2-1; no firm D call. With 3 bases removed from V and 9 bases from J, the gap between germline ends came to 21 bases. CDR3 length: 15 amino acids. Germline V CDR1 and CDR2: DFQATT, SNEGSKA (reference sequence). CDR3 coding DNA: TGCAGTGCTAGGGAACCTATCCCGGGTCAAGGTGAGCAGTTCTTC. Translation: CSAREPIPGQGEQFF.

This clonotype showed up just a few times. The rearrangement links TRBV10-3 to TRBJ1-4; D is possibly TRBD1 (5 bases). Germline V gives CDR1 ENHRY, CDR2 SYGVKD. This CDR3 has 15 residues. V was shortened by 2 bases and J by 4 bases, with 11 bases between the two germline ends. The CDR3 DNA follows: TGTGCCATCAGTGAGCGTTCGGGACTTAATGAAAAACTGTTTTTT. Protein: CAISERSGLNEKLFF.

The V and J genes are TRBV12-3 or TRBV12-4 and TRBJ1-3, with 7 bases identical to TRBD1. This CDR3 contains 14 residues. V gave up 7 bases and J gave up 10 bases; unmatched junction bases: 13. CDR3 region: CASTWRLIQGTIYF. CDR3 bases: TGTGCCAGCACCTGGCGCCTCATACAGGGGACCATATATTTT.

This clonotype was picked up a small number of times. This chain connects TRBV27 to TRBJ2-5; 10 nucleotides line up with TRBD2. Germline V gene sequence: CDR1 MNHEY, CDR2 SMNVEV (reference sequence). Trimming removed 1 base from V and 4 bases from J; junction bases left unmatched: 9. This CDR3 is 17 amino acids long. CDR3 DNA: TGTGCCAGCAGTTTATTGTCCCTAGCGGGAGTTATAGAGACCCAGTACTTC. Its protein is CASSLLSLAGVIETQYF.